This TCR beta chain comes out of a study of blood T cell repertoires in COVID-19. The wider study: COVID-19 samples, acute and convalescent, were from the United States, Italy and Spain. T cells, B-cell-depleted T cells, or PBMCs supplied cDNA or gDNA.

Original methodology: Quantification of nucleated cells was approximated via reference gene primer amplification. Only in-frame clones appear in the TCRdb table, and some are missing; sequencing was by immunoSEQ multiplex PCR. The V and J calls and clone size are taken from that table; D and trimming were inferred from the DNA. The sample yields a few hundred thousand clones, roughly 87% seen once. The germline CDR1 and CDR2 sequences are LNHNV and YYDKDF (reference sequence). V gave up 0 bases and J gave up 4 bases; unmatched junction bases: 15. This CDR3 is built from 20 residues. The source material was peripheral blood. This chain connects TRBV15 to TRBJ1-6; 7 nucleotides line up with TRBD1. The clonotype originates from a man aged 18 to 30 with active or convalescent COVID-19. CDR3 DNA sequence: TGTGCCACCAGCAGAGATTCCCCCAAGACTACGACAGGGTATAATTCACCCCTCCACTTT. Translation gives CATSRDSPKTTTGYNSPLHF.